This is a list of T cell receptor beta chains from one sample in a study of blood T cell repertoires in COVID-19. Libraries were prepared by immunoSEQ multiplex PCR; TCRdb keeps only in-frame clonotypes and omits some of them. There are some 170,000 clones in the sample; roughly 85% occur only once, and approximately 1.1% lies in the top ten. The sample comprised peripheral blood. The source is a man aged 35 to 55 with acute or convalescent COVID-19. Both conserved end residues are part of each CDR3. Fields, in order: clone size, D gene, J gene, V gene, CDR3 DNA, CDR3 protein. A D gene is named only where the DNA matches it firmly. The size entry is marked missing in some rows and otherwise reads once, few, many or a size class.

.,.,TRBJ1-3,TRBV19,TGTGCCAGTAGTATTATAGGCGGCTTTGGAAACACCATATATTTT,CASSIIGGFGNTIYF
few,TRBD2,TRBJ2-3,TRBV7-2,TGTGCCAGCAGTTCTAGCGGGGGGGGCTATACGCAGTATTTT,CASSSSGGGYTQYF
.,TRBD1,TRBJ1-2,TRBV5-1,TGCGCCAGCAGCGTGGACAGGGCGGGAGTAGGCTACACCTTC,CASSVDRAGVGYTF
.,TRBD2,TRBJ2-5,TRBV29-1,TGCAGCACCTCAGGGGCGTTAGCGGGGGGCGAGACCCAGTACTTC,CSTSGALAGGETQYF
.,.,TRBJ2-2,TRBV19,TGTGCCAGTAGCACCCAGTCCTCCATGACCGGGGAGCTGTTTTTT,CASSTQSSMTGELFF
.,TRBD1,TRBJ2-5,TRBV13,TGTGCCAGCAGCCGCCGGGACAGGGTTTTTGGGACCCAGTACTTC,CASSRRDRVFGTQYF
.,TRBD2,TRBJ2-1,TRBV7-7,TGTGCCAGCAGCATGGATAGCGGGGGGTTTAACTCCAATGAGCAGTTCTTC,CASSMDSGGFNSNEQFF
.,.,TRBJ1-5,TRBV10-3,TGTGCCATCAGTGAGTCGGGGGGGCATCAGCCCCAGCATTTT,CAISESGGHQPQHF
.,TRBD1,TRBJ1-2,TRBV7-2,TGTGCCAGCAGCCCCCGGGACAGAGCAAGCTATGGCTACACCTTC,CASSPRDRASYGYTF
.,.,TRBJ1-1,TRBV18,TGTGCCAGCTCTCTTATAGGAGGGGTAAACACTGAAGCTTTCTTT,CASSLIGGVNTEAFF
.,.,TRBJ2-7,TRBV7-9,TGTGCCAGCAGCTCGAACAGGCTCCCGGCCTACGAGCAGTACTTC,CASSSNRLPAYEQYF
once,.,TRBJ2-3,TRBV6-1,TGTGCCAGCAGTGAAAACGGGGGAGAAGATACGCAGTATTTT,CASSENGGEDTQYF
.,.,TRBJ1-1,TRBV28,TGTGCCAGCAGTTTTCAGGGTGGGGTATTGTCGGAAGCTTTCTTT,CASSFQGGVLSEAFF
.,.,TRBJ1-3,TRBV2,TGTGCCAGCAGAGTTCAGGGGTTATCCTCTGGAAACACCATATATTTT,CASRVQGLSSGNTIYF
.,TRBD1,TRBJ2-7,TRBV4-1,TGCGCCAGCAGCCGGGACAGGAACGAGCAGTACTTC,CASSRDRNEQYF
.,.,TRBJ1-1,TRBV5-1,TGCGCCAGCAACGGACAGATAGGGACTGAAGCTTTCTTT,CASNGQIGTEAFF
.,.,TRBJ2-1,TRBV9,TGTGCCAGCAGCCCCCGGACTGGACTGGGAGAGCAGTTCTTC,CASSPRTGLGEQFF
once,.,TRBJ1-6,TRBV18,TGTGCCAGCTCACCCGCTGGCGGGGGTAATTCACCCCTCCACTTT,CASSPAGGGNSPLHF
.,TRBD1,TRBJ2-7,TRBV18,TGTGCCAGCTCACTCCTTTCCGGGACAGGGAGCTTAGTTTACGAGCAGTACTTC,CASSLLSGTGSLVYEQYF
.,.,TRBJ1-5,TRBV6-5,TGTGCCAGCAGTATGGACAGAACTCAGCCCCAGCATTTT,CASSMDRTQPQHF
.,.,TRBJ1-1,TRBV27,TGTGCCAGCAGTGAACAGGTCAACACTGAAGCTTTCTTT,CASSEQVNTEAFF
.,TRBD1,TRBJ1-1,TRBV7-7,TGTGCTAGCAGCGATTCAGGGGGCCCGGACACTGAAGCTTTCTTT,CASSDSGGPDTEAFF
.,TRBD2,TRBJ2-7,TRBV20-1,TGCAGTGCTAGTCGACTAGCGGGAAAGAACGAGCAGTACTTC,CSASRLAGKNEQYF
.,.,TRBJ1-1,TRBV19,TGTGCCAGCGGACGAGGGATCGCTTTCTTT,CASGRGIAFF
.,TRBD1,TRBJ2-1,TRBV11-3,TGTGCCAGCAGCTTTGGGGGGACAGGGCGCTACAATGAGCAGTTCTTC,CASSFGGTGRYNEQFF
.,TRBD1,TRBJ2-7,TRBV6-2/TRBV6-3,TGTGCCAGCAGTTTTCCCGGACAGGCTGCGATTTACGAGCAGTACTTC,CASSFPGQAAIYEQYF
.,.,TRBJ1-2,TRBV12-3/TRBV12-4,TGTGCCAGCAGTTTATCAGGGCTCTATGGCTACACCTTC,CASSLSGLYGYTF
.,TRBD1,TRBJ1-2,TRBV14,TGTGCCAGCAGCCAAGAACAGGACAGGGGTGGCTACACCTTC,CASSQEQDRGGYTF
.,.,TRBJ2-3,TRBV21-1,TGTGCCAGCAGCAAAGTCCTAGCGGTACTAGCGGGGGCCACAGATACGCAGTATTTT,CASSKVLAVLAGATDTQYF
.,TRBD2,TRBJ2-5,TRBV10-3,TGTGCCATCAAGGAGCGGGGGTTCCAAGAGACCCAGTACTTC,CAIKERGFQETQYF
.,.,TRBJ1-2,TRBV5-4,TGTGCCAGCAGCTTCTGGACACTCGGCTACACCTTC,CASSFWTLGYTF
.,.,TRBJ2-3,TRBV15,TGTGCCACCAGCCCGGGGGACCTCTTCACAGATACGCAGTATTTT,CATSPGDLFTDTQYF
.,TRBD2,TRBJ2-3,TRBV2,TGTGCCAGCAACCAACTAGCGGTAGATACGCAGTATTTT,CASNQLAVDTQYF
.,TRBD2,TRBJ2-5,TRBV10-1,TGCGCCAGCAGTTCGGCCGGGGGGAGAGAGACCCAGTACTTC,CASSSAGGRETQYF
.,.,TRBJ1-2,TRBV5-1,TGCGCCAGCAGCTTGGGGGACAATAACTATGGCTACACCTTC,CASSLGDNNYGYTF
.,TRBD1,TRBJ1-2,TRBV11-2,TGTGCCAGCAGCCGGGACAGGGACGGGCCTGGCTACACCTTC,CASSRDRDGPGYTF